What follows are 32 T cell receptor beta chains derived from one specimen sequenced in a study of tumor and adjacent non-tumor tissue in lung cancer listed by TCRdb under 2018. The method was multiplex PCR. Sequencer: Illumina HiSeq 2500. TCRbeta libraries were constructed through three rounds of nested PCR with primers (Table S4) according to protocols modified from ARM-PCR. Starting from the raw public reads, TCRdb applied fastp trimming at Q25, assembled clones with MiXCR and retained in-frame beta chains. Each CDR3 protein gets just one entry, which takes the most common genes and DNA from the rows behind it. The sample table lists some 84,000 distinct CDR3 sequences, around 59% of them with a count of one. The ten biggest clones cover roughly 15% of the sample. Bulk unsorted tissue served as the source for RNA extraction, and RNA quality was assessed using a NanoDrop ND-1000 and an Agilent 2100.

Sequencing used lung tumor tissue. The source of these receptors is a man between 65 and 85 years old with non-small cell lung cancer.

This clonotype has a count of ten or more. The CDR3 spells CATSDPTQASYEQYF. CDR3 DNA sequence: TGTGCCACCAGTGATCCGACCCAGGCGTCCTACGAGCAGTACTTC. The genes are TRBV24-1 and TRBJ2-7; D is unclear. Germline lookup yields CDR1 KGHDR and CDR2 SFDVKD. The CDR3 covers 15 residues. V lost 3 bases and J 1 base, leaving 12 bases between the germline ends.

Regarding this clonotype: The junction shows a germline mismatch at one end, possibly a read error. The genes are TRBV4-1 and TRBJ1-1; D uncertain. CDR3 length: 15 amino acids. Germline loops: CDR1 MGHRA, CDR2 YSYEKL. In DNA form, the CDR3 reads TGCGCCAGCAGCCAAGATTACGAAGGGAACTCTGAAGCTTTCTTT. This gives the protein CASSQDYEGNSEAFF.

This clonotype was detected only a few times. V gene TRBV20-1 combines with J gene TRBJ2-3; D assignment may be TRBD1 or TRBD2 (6 bases each). The germline V and J ends were trimmed by 6 bases and 11 bases, with 24 bases remaining between them. The CDR3 is 14 residues long. The germline V gene encodes CDR1 DFQATT and CDR2 SNEGSKA (reference sequence). In DNA, the CDR3 is TGCAGTGCGAGACTAGTGGGGGCGCAAAAAGGGCAGTATTTT. It translates to CSARLVGAQKGQYF.

To note about this clonotype: A junction boundary mismatches the germline segment, possibly from a read error. The chain employs TRBV6-5 and TRBJ2-5; TRBD1 agrees at 7 bases. The CDR3 runs 14 residues. Germline lookup yields CDR1 MNHEY and CDR2 SVGAGI. The CDR3: CACSYSWQGESQHF. The CDR3 nucleotides read TGTGCCTGCAGTTACTCTTGGCAGGGGGAGAGCCAGCACTTC.

V usage is TRBV4-2 and J usage is TRBJ2-2, with TRBD2 matching 16 bases. The CDR3 has 20 amino acids. The V and J ends lost 4 bases and 4 bases, in that order; junction bases with no gene match: 12. The germline V gene encodes CDR1 LGHNA and CDR2 YNFKEQ. Here the CDR3 DNA reads TGTGCCAGCAGCCGGAACCTGGGACTAGCGGGGGGGACGAGCACCGGGGAGCTGTTTTTT. Translated: CASSRNLGLAGGTSTGELFF.

As to this clonotype: It is likely a read error, because the conserved phenylalanine at the end of the CDR3 is missing. The rearrangement joins TRBV11-2 to TRBJ2-5; the D gene is possibly TRBD1 (6 bases). V was pared by 9 bases and J by 6 bases, with 17 bases between. From germline, CDR1 is SGHAT and CDR2 FQNNGV. This CDR3 comprises 13 residues. The CDR3 coding sequence is TGTGCCAGTAACTTAAACAGGGAACAGACCCAGTACCTC. Its translation is CASNLNREQTQYL.

This clonotype was counted at least ten times. The genes are TRBV4-1 and TRBJ2-2, with no clear D. Germline V gene data show CDR1 as MGHRA and CDR2 as YSYEKL. V lost 6 bases and J 4 bases, leaving 6 bases between the germline ends. The CDR3 sequence is 12 residues long. CDR3 in amino acids: CASRGPTGELFF. The CDR3 nucleotides read TGCGCCAGCAGAGGTCCCACCGGGGAGCTGTTTTTT.

This clonotype was counted once. A junction boundary mismatches the germline segment, possibly from a read error. J is TRBJ2-7 and V is TRBV10-3, with D perhaps assigned TRBD1 or TRBD2 (5 bases each). CDR1 and CDR2 (germline): ENHRY, SYGVKD. The CDR3 consists of 13 residues. The CDR3 region has the DNA TGTGTCACCCAGAGGGACGGATACTACGAGCAATACTTC. It is translated as CVTQRDGYYEQYF.

This clonotype appeared a few times. This may stem from a read error, because a much larger clone lies one nucleotide away. The genes are TRBV10-3 and TRBJ2-7; 8 bases agree with TRBD1. J gave up 5 bases and V 11 bases, and 8 bases lay outside the gene matches. CDR1 is ENHRY and CDR2 is SYGVKD in the germline V gene. The CDR3 length is 12 residues. The CDR3 here is CAGGAGGHEQYF. CDR3 nucleotides: TGTGCCGGCGGGGCAGGGGGCCACGAGCAGTACTTC.

About this clonotype: The germline gene is not matched at one end of the junction; a read error may be the cause. The chain joins TRBV7-8 to TRBJ1-4; a weak D match, TRBD1 (5 bases). This CDR3 has 14 residues. From germline, CDR1 is SGHVS and CDR2 FQNEAQ. The CDR3 region is CAGSLEVRGERLFF. The CDR3 DNA sequence: TGTGCCGGCAGCTTAGAGGTACGGGGCGAAAGACTGTTTTTT.

A word on this clonotype: A read error may explain this, as a much larger clone is one base away. J is TRBJ1-5 and V is TRBV7-8; D might be TRBD1 (5 bases). CDR1 and CDR2 from the germline V gene are SGHVS and FQNEAQ. The CDR3 has 16 amino acids. Deletions cut 5 bases from V and 0 bases from J, with 14 bases between. Here the CDR3 DNA reads TGTGCCAGCAGCGAACTGACAGCGTTTAGCAATCAGCCCCAGCATTTT. Protein sequence: CASSELTAFSNQPQHF.

The gene calls are TRBV29-1 and TRBJ2-5; D might be TRBD1 or TRBD2, each matching 5 bases. Germline loops: CDR1 SQVTM, CDR2 ANQGSEA. The CDR3 totals 16 residues. V lost 3 bases to trimming and J lost 7 bases, with 24 bases between them. DNA of the CDR3: TGCAGCGTTGAGGATCACGAGCGGTCCCTTGGGGGGACCCAGTACTTC. It yields the protein CSVEDHERSLGGTQYF. Filled out from reference TRBV29-1 and TRBJ2-5, the complete variable domain reads SAVISQKPSRDICQRGTSLTIQCQVDSQVTMMFWYRQQPGQSLTLIATANQGSEATYESGFVIDKFPISRPNLTFSTLTVSNMSPEDSSIYLCSVEDHERSLGGTQYFGPGTRLLVL.

In the case of this clonotype: One base away lies a much larger clone, so this may be a sequencing read error. The V and J genes are TRBV4-1 and TRBJ2-7; 9 bases are shared with TRBD2. Looked up from germline, CDR1 is MGHRA and CDR2 is YSYEKL. V gave up 4 bases and J gave up 5 bases; unmatched junction bases: 9. The CDR3 extends over 15 amino acids. The CDR3 DNA reads TGCGCCAGCAGCCTCCGGAGTAGCGGGAGTGACGAGCAGTACTTC. Protein sequence: CASSLRSSGSDEQYF.

The V and J genes are TRBV7-9 and TRBJ2-5; TRBD1 or TRBD2 may be the D gene (6 bases each). The V gene's germline CDR1 is SEHNR and CDR2 FQNEAQ (reference sequence). This CDR3 is built from 14 residues. V was clipped by 0 bases and J by 7 bases, with 12 bases between them. DNA for the CDR3: TGTGCCAGCAGCTTAGCGCAGGGGCGGGGGACCCAGTACTTC. Translation gives CASSLAQGRGTQYF.

For this clonotype: An end of the junction does not agree with germline; a read error may underlie this. The CDR3 spells CASNCLAGSRANVLTF. CDR3 coding DNA: TGTGCCAGCAATTGCCTGGCGGGCTCTAGGGCCAACGTCCTGACTTTC. The chain recombines TRBV6-5 with TRBJ2-6, with a tentative D call TRBD2 (5 bases). CDR1 and CDR2 from the germline V gene are MNHEY and SVGAGI. The CDR3 is 16 amino acids.

In regard to this clonotype: This may arise from a read error, as a much more abundant clone is one base away. The genes are TRBV29-1 and TRBJ1-2, with D possibly TRBD1 on 6 matching bases. This CDR3 has 12 residues. Germline V gene sequence: CDR1 SQVTM, CDR2 ANQGSEA. CDR3 amino acids: CRVPQGSYGYTF. CDR3 coding DNA: TGCAGGGTTCCACAGGGATCCTATGGCTACACCTTC. The full variable domain, rest sourced from reference TRBV29-1 and TRBJ1-2, is SAVISQKPSRDICQRGTSLTIQCQVDSQVTMMFWYRQQPGQSLTLIATANQGSEATYESGFVIDKFPISRPNLTFSTLTVSNMSPEDSSIYLCRVPQGSYGYTFGSGTRLTVV.

Of note for this clonotype: This may stem from a read error, because a much larger clone lies one nucleotide away. The rearrangement uses TRBV27 and TRBJ2-1; D unclear. Germline lookup yields CDR1 MNHEY and CDR2 SMNVEV (reference sequence). The CDR3 extends over 13 amino acids. Trimming shortened V by 10 bases and J by 2 bases, and 12 bases separated the two germline ends. The CDR3 DNA reads TGTGCCAACACGGGCGGCACCTACAATGAGCAGTTCTTC. Its translation is CANTGGTYNEQFF.

As regards this clonotype: A much bigger clone sits one base away, suggesting this may be a read error. Here the CDR3 DNA reads TGTGCCAGCAGCCAAGCCCTTGGCGGGGGTGAGCAGTATTTT. Translation: CASSQALGGGEQYF. V and J are TRBV14 and TRBJ2-3; TRBD2 agrees at 7 bases. There are 14 residues in the CDR3. With V trimmed by 1 base and J by 11 bases, 9 bases remained unmatched. Per germline, CDR1 SGHDN and CDR2 FVKESK. Using reference TRBV14 and TRBJ2-3 for the parts outside the CDR3, the full variable domain is EAGVTQFPSHSVIEKGQTVTLRCDPISGHDNLYWYRRVMGKEIKFLLHFVKESKQDESGMPNNRFLAERTGGTYSTLKVQPAELEDSGVYFCASSQALGGGEQYFGPGTRLTVL.

Turning to this clonotype: Possible read error: a much larger clone is one base away. The rearrangement joins TRBV6-1 to TRBJ2-3, with 8 bases identical to TRBD1. From germline, CDR1 is MNHNS and CDR2 SASEGT. CDR3 length: 15 amino acids. CDR3 sequence (DNA): TGTGCCAGCAGTGTGGCAGGGGGCAGCACAGATATGCAGTATTTT. Protein sequence: CASSVAGGSTDMQYF.

This chain uses TRBV6-6 with TRBJ1-5, with 7 bases lining up with TRBD1. J lost 6 bases, V lost 8 bases, and 13 bases had no gene match. CDR3 length: 15 amino acids. The germline CDR1 and CDR2 sequences are MNHNY and SVGAGI (reference sequence). In DNA form, the CDR3 reads TGTGCCAGCCGTGGGTTAGGGGGCTGGAGTCAGCCCCAGCATTTT. It specifies CASRGLGGWSQPQHF.

By proportion, this clonotype is medium-sized. The rearrangement uses TRBV12-3 or TRBV12-4 and TRBJ2-2; D unclear. This CDR3 spans 14 amino acids. The ends were cut back, 5 bases at V and 8 bases at J, with 15 bases in the middle. The CDR3 bases are TGTGCCAGCAGTCCCCTGATACTTAGGGGGGAGCTGTTTTTT. Encoded protein: CASSPLILRGELFF.

This chain links TRBV6-5 with TRBJ2-1; D gene ambiguous. The length of the CDR3 is 12 residues. Germline CDR1 and CDR2: MNHEY and SVGAGI. The CDR3: CACSYPGNEQFF. The CDR3 DNA is TGTGCATGCAGTTATCCCGGCAATGAGCAGTTCTTC.

This clonotype was recorded many times. The V gene is TRBV11-2, the J gene TRBJ2-5, with 15 bases aligning to TRBD2. Germline V gene lookup returns CDR1 SGHAT and CDR2 FQNNGV. The ends lost 8 bases at V and 5 bases at J; junction bases unmatched: 9. The CDR3 sequence is 16 residues long. CDR3 coding DNA: TGTGCCAGCGGCACGGGACTAGCGGGGGGAGTGGAGACCCAGTACTTC. It translates to CASGTGLAGGVETQYF.

A remark on this clonotype: Because it lacks the conserved phenylalanine or tryptophan at the end, this CDR3 is likely a read error. The genes are TRBV12-3 or TRBV12-4 and TRBJ2-7; perhaps TRBD1 as D (6 bases). There are 14 residues in the CDR3. V was trimmed by 5 bases and J by 3 bases, leaving 14 bases between them. Here the CDR3 reads CASSRQEIGYEQYL. CDR3 DNA: TGTGCCAGCAGTAGACAGGAGATAGGCTACGAGCAGTACTTG.

As regards this clonotype: A much larger clone differs from this one at a single base, so this may be a read error. Likely a read error: the CDR3 ends without its conserved phenylalanine or tryptophan. This chain links TRBV20-1 with TRBJ1-2; D call uncertain. CDR3 length equals 10 residues. V was trimmed by 4 bases and J by 4 bases, leaving 4 bases between them. Per germline, CDR1 DFQATT and CDR2 SNEGSKA (reference sequence). CDR3 loop: CSANIYGYTL. The CDR3 nucleotides read TGCAGTGCTAATATCTATGGCTACACCTTA.

In the case of this clonotype: One end of the junction is discordant with germline, which a read error may explain. The V gene is TRBV5-6, the J gene TRBJ1-1; D not certain. The CDR3 sequence is 14 residues long. CDR1 and CDR2 from the germline V gene are SGHDT and YYEEEE. The CDR3: CASSIRNSFTVAFF. DNA of the CDR3: TGTGCCAGCAGCATCCGGAACAGTTTCACTGTAGCTTTCTTT.

In regard to this clonotype: A junction boundary mismatches the germline segment, possibly from a read error. J is TRBJ2-3 and V is TRBV12-3 or TRBV12-4; the match to TRBD2 covers 11 bases. The CDR3 runs 16 residues. CDR3 sequence reads: CASSSRLAGSMDMQYF. For the CDR3, the DNA is TGTGCCAGCAGTTCAAGACTAGCGGGGAGTATGGATATGCAGTATTTT.

Worth noting for this clonotype: With a much larger clone just one base away, this may be a read error. The rearrangement uses TRBV23-1 and TRBJ2-2; 8 nucleotides line up with TRBD1. TRBV23-1 is reported as an ORF; its role is uncertain. The CDR3 runs to 16 residues. CDR3 amino acids: CTSSPQGRGRTGELFF. CDR3 coding DNA: TGCACCAGCAGTCCGCAGGGCAGGGGGCGAACCGGGGAGCTGTTTTTT.

The chain combines TRBV6-5 with TRBJ1-3; D is uncertain. CDR3 length: 14 amino acids. Trimming removed 0 bases at V and 10 bases at J, with 13 bases between. Germline V lookup: CDR1 MNHEY, CDR2 SVGAGI. CDR3 in DNA: TGTGCCAGCAGTTACTCGAGGTCTGGAAGTACCATATATTTT. As protein: CASSYSRSGSTIYF.

A word on this clonotype: At one of its ends the junction is not consistent with the germline gene, which may arise from a read error. The J gene is TRBJ2-2, the V gene TRBV11-2, with D possibly called TRBD1 or TRBD2 (5 bases each). Germline V gene sequence: CDR1 SGHAT, CDR2 FQNNGV. The CDR3 has 15 residues. The CDR3 spells CASSLGRERTGELFF. The CDR3 DNA reads TGTGCAAGCAGCTTAGGCAGGGAGAGAACCGGGGAGCTATTTTTT. Complete variable domain (other parts from reference TRBV11-2 and TRBJ2-2): EAGVAQSPRYKIIEKRQSVAFWCNPISGHATLYWYQQILGQGPKLLIQFQNNGVVDDSQLPKDRFSAERLKGVDSTLKIQPAKLEDSAVYLCASSLGRERTGELFFGEGSRLTVL.

The chain carries TRBV28 and TRBJ2-1, with 9 nucleotides matching TRBD2. With 1 base clipped from V and 8 bases from J, the junction kept 6 bases outside the gene matches. Germline CDR1 reads MDHEN; CDR2 reads SYDVKM. The CDR3 runs 15 residues. DNA for the CDR3: TGTGCCAGCAGTTTATTGGGACTAGCATCCGATGAGCAGTTCTTC. Translation: CASSLLGLASDEQFF.

Concerning this clonotype: The junction departs from germline at one end; a sequencing error may be responsible. V gene TRBV6-1 combines with J gene TRBJ2-7; 9 nucleotides line up with TRBD2. The CDR3 is made up of 17 amino acids. Germline V CDR1 and CDR2: MNHNS, SASEGT. The CDR3 sequence: CASSELDRAGGSYKQYF. As DNA, the CDR3 is TGTGCCAGCAGTGAATTAGATCGAGCGGGGGGCTCCTACAAGCAGTACTTC.